This T cell receptor (beta chain) came from a study of early T cells in non-severe SARS-CoV-2 infection. Study details: The input, bulk RNA from unsorted whole blood, was sequenced, and chains were unpaired. Whole-study results and caveats: Matching results from VDJdb favored anti-spike CD8 responses, leaving private and CD4 specificities undetected.

This clonotype was detected many times. The target antigen is unknown. The TCR library protocol was used to attach unique molecular identifiers. These identifiers were attached to individual cDNA molecules. One entry per CDR3 protein, called by TCRdb with MiXCR from the 5' RACE reads. The sample includes 40,000 to 55,000 distinct CDR3 sequences, approximately 13% of them seen just once. The TCR sequence derives from an adult who was a healthcare worker with PCR-confirmed SARS-CoV-2 infection or an uninfected control (not recorded which). Sequencing input: whole blood.

The CDR3 loop reads CASSLAAGENYGYTF. CDR3 in DNA: TGCGCCAGCAGCTTGGCCGCCGGGGAGAACTATGGCTACACCTTC. The chain joins TRBV5-1 to TRBJ1-2, with D hard to call. Deletions cut 0 bases from V and 2 bases from J, with 11 bases between. CDR1 SGHRS and CDR2 YFSETQ come from the germline V gene. The CDR3 has 15 residues.